This entry lists 2 T cell receptor beta chains sequenced from one sample in a study of blood T cell repertoires in COVID-19. Repertoires were generated with immunoSEQ multiplex PCR, while TCRdb's copy carries only in-frame clones and drops some. The sample comprises around 170,000 clones, around nine tenths of which are singletons, and approximately 0.5% rests with the top ten. The sample consisted of peripheral blood. These receptors came from a man aged 55 to 69 with COVID-19, enrolled during active disease.

The chain is built from TRBV19 and TRBJ1-1, with 8 bases lining up with TRBD1. CDR1 is LNHDA, CDR2 SQIVND, per germline (reference sequence). CDR3 size: 14 residues. V lost 6 bases, J lost 3 bases, and 6 bases stayed unmatched. The CDR3 protein is CASSPGQEYTEAFF. The CDR3 region has the DNA TGTGCCAGTAGCCCGGGACAGGAGTACACTGAAGCTTTCTTT.

The J gene is TRBJ1-4, the V gene TRBV28; TRBD1 matches at 7 bases. Germline V gene lookup returns CDR1 MDHEN and CDR2 SYDVKM. The CDR3 contains 14 residues. V dropped 6 bases and J dropped 7; count of bases not matched to a gene: 8. The CDR3 sequence: CASSRRQGREKLFF. CDR3 in DNA: TGTGCCAGCAGCCGGAGACAGGGACGTGAAAAACTGTTTTTT.